These 27 T cell receptor beta chains came from one sample sequenced in a study of breast tumors, draining lymph nodes, adjacent tissues. TCRdb reprocessed the multiplex PCR reads via MiXCR and lists one record per CDR3 protein. The profile shows 200,000 or so distinct CDR3 sequences, 30% to 40% of them singletons. Axillary draining lymph nodes of breast cancer patients supplied the node samples. Input material: axillary lymph node tissue. The receptors here all came from a female donor with breast cancer. Some clones in this sample may be carry-over from other donors' samples.

CDR3 loop: CASSYGFQTANTEAFF. The DNA for the CDR3 is TGTGCCAGCAGTTACGGATTTCAAACAGCGAACACTGAAGCTTTCTTT. The V and J genes are TRBV6-5 and TRBJ1-1; D not certain. The CDR3 totals 16 residues. Trimming left V 2 bases short and J 1 base short, with 14 bases between. CDR1 and CDR2 from the germline V gene are MNHEY and SVGAGI.

Notes on this clonotype: One end of the junction fails to match germline, which may point to a read error. V usage is TRBV4-1 and J usage is TRBJ2-6; 7 positions match TRBD1. Germline V lookup: CDR1 MGHRA, CDR2 YSYEKL. CDR3 length: 15 amino acids. The CDR3 reads CASSVNRGGANVLTF. The CDR3 DNA reads as TGTGCCAGCAGCGTAAACAGGGGTGGGGCCAACGTCCTGACTTTC.

This clonotype was detected many times. The V call is TRBV15, the J call TRBJ2-7, with TRBD2 matching over 11 bases. Trimming cost V 0 bases and J 6 bases; bases outside gene matches: 4. The V gene's germline CDR1 is LNHNV and CDR2 YYDKDF (reference sequence). The CDR3 extends over 15 amino acids. Written as DNA, the CDR3 is TGTGCCACCAGCAGAGAACTAGCGGGAGCGTCCGAGCAGTACTTC. This translates into CATSRELAGASEQYF.

As regards this clonotype: Because the CDR3's place on the DNA is in doubt, the DNA is left out and the CDR3 is given as listed by TCRdb. The V and J genes are TRBV7-9 and TRBJ1-2. Germline CDR1 is SEHNR and CDR2 is FQNEAQ (reference sequence). Termini included, the CDR3 measures 13 amino acids. The chain's CDR3 is CAGSPSLWYGCTF.

This clonotype occurred many times. The junction shows a germline mismatch at one end, possibly a read error. The chain couples TRBV20-1 to TRBJ1-6; TRBD1 might be the D (6 bases). The CDR3 length is 12 residues. Germline CDR1 DFQATT, CDR2 SNEGSKA (reference sequence). CDR3 sequence reads: CSLDRNNSPPHF. CDR3 in DNA: TGCTCGCTGGACAGAAATAATTCACCCCCCCACTTT.

This clonotype was observed a handful of times. An end of the junction does not agree with germline; a read error may underlie this. The J gene is TRBJ2-5, the V gene TRBV14; D is perhaps TRBD1 (5 bases). CDR1 is SGHDN and CDR2 is FVKESK in the germline V gene. The CDR3 totals 14 residues. The CDR3 DNA follows: TGTGCCAGCAGCCGGCTCGACAGTCGAGAGACCCAGTCCTTC. Translated, it gives CASSRLDSRETQSF.

V and J are TRBV5-1 and TRBJ1-6; a weak D match, TRBD1 (5 bases). Trimming shortened V by 4 bases and J by 13 bases, and 15 bases separated the two germline ends. This CDR3 region has 13 residues. The germline CDR1 and CDR2 sequences are SGHRS and YFSETQ. This chain's CDR3 is CASSPGTQSPLHF. DNA of the CDR3: TGCGCCAGCAGCCCTGGGACGCAGTCGCCCCTCCACTTT.

This clonotype was observed a handful of times. A read error may explain this, as a much larger clone is one base away. This chain joins TRBV2 and TRBJ2-7; TRBD2 is a possible D gene (5 bases). CDR1 is SNHLY, CDR2 FYNNEI, per germline. CDR3 size: 12 residues. The CDR3 DNA reads as TGTGCCAGCAGTCGGACTGGATACGGGCAGTACTTC. Encoded protein: CASSRTGYGQYF. The complete variable domain, with remaining parts taken from reference TRBV2 and TRBJ2-7, reads EPEVTQTPSHQVTQMGQEVILRCVPISNHLYFYWYRQILGQKVEFLVSFYNNEISEKSEIFDDQFSVERPDGSNFTLKIRSTKLEDSAMYFCASSRTGYGQYFGPGTRLTVT.

In its sample, this clonotype was seen many times. The chain combines TRBV10-3 with TRBJ2-1; no firm D call. The ends were cut back, 0 bases at V and 9 bases at J, with 9 bases in the middle. CDR3 length: 13 residues. Germline V gene sequence: CDR1 ENHRY, CDR2 SYGVKD. The CDR3 protein is CAISESVAIEQFF. CDR3 sequence (DNA): TGTGCCATCAGTGAGTCGGTAGCTATTGAGCAGTTCTTC.

The V and J genes are TRBV14 and TRBJ1-5; 9 nucleotides align to TRBD1. Germline CDR1 and CDR2: SGHDN and FVKESK. CDR3 length: 19 amino acids. Germline trimming cut 1 base from V and 3 bases from J; bases unmatched to any gene: 13. The CDR3 spells CASSQGRGQGQGPNQPQHF. The CDR3 DNA reads as TGTGCCAGCAGCCAAGGTCGTGGCCAGGGACAGGGCCCCAATCAGCCCCAGCATTTT.

Remarks on this clonotype: Being one base from a much bigger clone, this may be a read error. V and J are TRBV12-3 or TRBV12-4 and TRBJ2-2; a possible D gene is TRBD1 (5 bases). The CDR3 length is 17 residues. Trimming pared 7 bases from V and 0 bases from J, leaving 18 bases between. The CDR3: CASTQLRQGANTGELFF. The DNA for the CDR3 is TGTGCCAGCACCCAACTTCGGCAGGGCGCGAACACCGGGGAGCTGTTTTTT.

This clonotype was seen a handful of times. A read error is possible here, since a much larger clone lies one base away. The chain has TRBV5-8 and TRBJ1-2, with 7 bases identical to TRBD1. The CDR3 is 13 residues long. V gave up 3 bases and J gave up 4 bases; unmatched junction bases: 3. Germline assignment: CDR1 SGHTS and CDR2 YDEGEE. The CDR3: CASSWGQTYGYTF. The CDR3 bases are TGTGCCAGCAGCTGGGGACAGACCTATGGCTACACCTTC.

This clonotype showed up many times. This sequence joins TRBV19 and TRBJ1-5, with D uncertain. There are 12 residues in the CDR3. The germline gives CDR1 LNHDA, CDR2 SQIVND (reference sequence). V was trimmed by 8 bases and J by 4 bases, leaving 9 bases between them. CDR3 sequence (DNA): TGTGCCAGTGGGTGGGGAAATCAGCCCCAGCATTTT. Protein product: CASGWGNQPQHF.

This clonotype came up many times. The V gene is TRBV6-5, the J gene TRBJ1-2; no clear D gene. This CDR3 comprises 12 residues. Germline CDR1 MNHEY, CDR2 SVGAGI. CDR3 sequence: CAAHGGGYGYTF. The CDR3 DNA reads TGTGCGGCACACGGCGGAGGCTATGGCTACACCTTC.

The sample holds many counts of this clonotype. V usage is TRBV7-9 and J usage is TRBJ1-4; D not resolved. Deletions cut 5 bases from V and 7 bases from J, with 14 bases between. This CDR3 contains 14 residues. The germline V gene has CDR1 SEHNR and CDR2 FQNEAQ (reference sequence). The CDR3, as DNA: TGTGCCAGCAGCGAAACAGTAGCCAGTGAAAAACTGTTTTTT. It codes for CASSETVASEKLFF.

The chain employs TRBV19 and TRBJ2-5; D gene ambiguous. CDR3 length equals 9 residues. Trimming took 9 bases from V and 5 from J, leaving 4 bases between them. Germline V gives CDR1 LNHDA, CDR2 SQIVND (reference sequence). The CDR3: CASAETQYF. The CDR3 nucleotides read TGTGCCAGCGCCGAGACCCAGTACTTC.

The chain couples TRBV5-1 to TRBJ1-4; 7 nucleotides align to TRBD1. J was trimmed by 4 bases and V by 4 bases; bases with no gene match: 7. The CDR3 is 15 amino acids. Germline V gene sequence: CDR1 SGHRS, CDR2 YFSETQ. CDR3 coding DNA: TGCGCCAGCAGCGTAGGGGGCCAGGATAATGAAAAACTGTTTTTT. The encoded protein is CASSVGGQDNEKLFF.

This clonotype appeared once. The chain couples TRBV4-1 to TRBJ2-1; 8 bases line up with TRBD1. This CDR3 is 15 amino acids long. The germline V gene encodes CDR1 MGHRA and CDR2 YSYEKL. The V and J ends lost 4 bases and 5 bases, in that order; junction bases with no gene match: 7. The CDR3 DNA is TGCGCCAGCAGCCTCGGACAGGGAAATAACAATGAGCAGTTCTTC. Amino acids: CASSLGQGNNNEQFF.

This rearrangement joins TRBV7-2 to TRBJ1-5, with D unresolved. The CDR3 spans 14 residues. CDR1 is SGHTA, CDR2 FQGNSA, per germline. CDR3 nucleotide sequence: TGTGCTAGGGAGGGCGGGAGGATATGGCAGCCCCAGCATTTT. Translation gives CAREGGRIWQPQHF. The full variable domain, its missing parts supplied by reference TRBV7-2 and TRBJ1-5, is GAGVSQSPSNKVTEKGKDVELRCDPISGHTALYWYRQSLGQGLEFLIYFQGNSAPDKSGLPSDRFSAERTGGSVSTLTIQRTQQEDSAVYLCAREGGRIWQPQHFGDGTRLSIL.

This clonotype was seen many times. This chain connects TRBV20-1 to TRBJ2-7; 7 bases align to TRBD2. This CDR3 region has 14 residues. Trimming removed 0 bases from V and 5 bases from J; junction bases left unmatched: 7. Germline V gene lookup returns CDR1 DFQATT and CDR2 SNEGSKA (reference sequence). CDR3 sequence reads: CSARDFQGGDEQYF. The CDR3 DNA follows: TGCAGTGCTAGAGATTTCCAGGGAGGGGACGAGCAGTACTTC.

There are many counts of this clonotype. J is TRBJ2-6 and V is TRBV4-1, with a tentative D call TRBD1 (5 bases). The length of the CDR3 is 16 residues. Germline V lookup: CDR1 MGHRA, CDR2 YSYEKL. Trimming left V 0 bases short and J 4 bases short, with 10 bases between. The CDR3 DNA follows: TGCGCCAGCAGCCAAGATCAGGGTACCGGGGCCAACGTCCTGACTTTC. Its translation: CASSQDQGTGANVLTF.

This clonotype was seen many times. This chain links TRBV11-2 with TRBJ2-7, with a tentative D call TRBD2 (6 bases). V lost 7 bases to trimming and J lost 0 bases, with 16 bases between them. The CDR3 totals 15 residues. CDR1 is SGHAT and CDR2 is FQNNGV in the germline V gene. The CDR3 region is CASTSGERASYEQYF. CDR3 bases: TGTGCCAGCACCTCCGGGGAGCGGGCCTCCTACGAGCAGTACTTC.

Worth noting for this clonotype: The conserved phenylalanine or tryptophan is not found at the CDR3 terminus, so this likely reflects a read error. No DNA is shown, since the ends of the CDR3 on it are uncertain; the CDR3 is the one TCRdb lists. The V gene is TRBV19, the J gene TRBJ1-6; the DNA was not compared with TRBD1, the D call given in the table. The CDR3 totals 10 residues, both ends included. CDR1 and CDR2 from the germline V gene are LNHDA and SQIVND (reference sequence). The CDR3 spells CASRAGTASS.

This clonotype was observed many times. The CDR3, as DNA: TGTGCCAGCACCGCGGGAGGGAGCAATCAGCCCCAGCATTTT. Translated: CASTAGGSNQPQHF. The chain employs TRBV6-2 or TRBV6-3 and TRBJ1-5; D unclear. The V gene's germline CDR1 is MNHEY and CDR2 SVGEGT. Trimming shortened V by 7 bases and J by 1 base, and 11 bases separated the two germline ends. The CDR3 is made up of 14 amino acids.

There are many counts of this clonotype. The chain links TRBV20-1 to TRBJ2-7, with 8 bases that match TRBD1. The trim removed 2 bases at V and 3 bases at J, leaving 3 bases unmatched. The CDR3 extends over 13 amino acids. Germline CDR1 is DFQATT and CDR2 is SNEGSKA (reference sequence). The CDR3 region is CSARWDRLYEQYF. The CDR3 region has the DNA TGCAGTGCTAGATGGGACAGGCTCTACGAGCAGTACTTC.

This clonotype showed up many times. The chain couples TRBV7-9 to TRBJ2-1, with 11 bases matching TRBD2. J lost 8 bases, V lost 5 bases, and 14 bases had no gene match. The germline V gene encodes CDR1 SEHNR and CDR2 FQNEAQ (reference sequence). This CDR3 has 17 residues. The CDR3 region is CASSTILAGEGRDEQFF. The CDR3 DNA reads TGTGCCAGCAGCACCATACTAGCGGGAGAGGGAAGGGATGAGCAGTTCTTC.

For the CDR3, the DNA is TGTGCCAGCAGTTCCTCAAGGACTTCTCCTAATCAGCCCCAGCATTTT. It specifies CASSSSRTSPNQPQHF. This sequence joins TRBV28 and TRBJ1-5, with no clear D. CDR1 and CDR2 from the germline V gene are MDHEN and SYDVKM. V lost 4 bases to trimming and J lost 4 bases, with 17 bases between them. The CDR3 length is 16 residues.